This is a list of T cell receptor beta chains from one sample in a study of shared clonotypes between healthy human individuals. TCRdb's table, derived via immunoSEQ multiplex PCR, lists solely in-frame clones and lacks some. Of roughly 2 million clones in the sample, roughly 95% were seen once. Sequencing used naive CD4+ T cells sorted from blood. The source of these receptors is a man between 18 and 29 years old in good health. Both conserved end residues are part of each CDR3.

v_call cdr3_length cdr3_aa
TRBV5-6 17 CASSFFWTSGGSNEQYF
TRBV7-2 15 CASSLDGGLNQPQHF
TRBV7-2 14 CASSSTGGPYEQYF
TRBV6-5 14 CASSYSGRVSGYTF
TRBV6-5 13 CASSPGDAYEQYF
TRBV29-1 12 CSSQKTPGGYTF
TRBV30 17 CAWSGTGTGGSYNEQFF
TRBV21-1 16 CASSKADCGGTYEQYF
TRBV6-1 14 CASRLQTGTGELFF
TRBV5-1 15 CASSLAGQGRNEQFF
TRBV5-4 15 CASSPSLQQNTEAFF